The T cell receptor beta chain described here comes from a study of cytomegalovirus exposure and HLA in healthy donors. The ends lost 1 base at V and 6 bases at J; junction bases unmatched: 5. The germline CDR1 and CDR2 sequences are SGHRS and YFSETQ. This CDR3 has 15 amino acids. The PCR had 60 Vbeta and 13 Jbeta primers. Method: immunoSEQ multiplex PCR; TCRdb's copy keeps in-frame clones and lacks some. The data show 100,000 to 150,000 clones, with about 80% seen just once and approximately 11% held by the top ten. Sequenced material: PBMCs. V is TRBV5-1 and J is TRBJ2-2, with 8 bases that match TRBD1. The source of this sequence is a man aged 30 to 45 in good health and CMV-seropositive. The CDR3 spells CASSLSTGGSGELFF. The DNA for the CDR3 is TGCGCCAGCAGCTTGAGTACAGGGGGTTCCGGGGAGCTGTTTTTT.